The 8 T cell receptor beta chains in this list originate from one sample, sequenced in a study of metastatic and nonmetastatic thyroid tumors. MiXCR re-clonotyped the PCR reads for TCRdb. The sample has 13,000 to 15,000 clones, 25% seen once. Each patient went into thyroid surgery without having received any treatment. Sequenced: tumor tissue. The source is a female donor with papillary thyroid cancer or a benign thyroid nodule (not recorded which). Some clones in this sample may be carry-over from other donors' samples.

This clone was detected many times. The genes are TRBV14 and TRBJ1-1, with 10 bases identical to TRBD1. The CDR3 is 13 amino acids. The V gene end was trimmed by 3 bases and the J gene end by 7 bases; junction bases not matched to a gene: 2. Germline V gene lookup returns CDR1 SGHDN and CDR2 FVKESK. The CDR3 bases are TGTGCCAGCAGCCAGAGGGACAGGGGTGAAGCTTTCTTT. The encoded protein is CASSQRDRGEAFF.

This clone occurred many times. The CDR3 is CASSSPIAGASYEQYF. The CDR3 nucleotides are TGTGCCAGCAGCTCACCCATAGCGGGAGCTTCCTACGAGCAGTACTTC. This sequence joins TRBV7-6 and TRBJ2-7; 9 nucleotides match TRBD2. V was pared by 4 bases and J by 1 base, with 8 bases of the junction left unmatched. This CDR3 contains 16 residues. Per germline, CDR1 SGHVS and CDR2 FNYEAQ.

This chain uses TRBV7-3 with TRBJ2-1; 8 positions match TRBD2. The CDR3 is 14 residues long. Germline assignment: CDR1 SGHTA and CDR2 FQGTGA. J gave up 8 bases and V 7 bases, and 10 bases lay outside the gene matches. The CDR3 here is CASIATLAGYEQFF. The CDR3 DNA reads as TGTGCCAGCATCGCCACCTTAGCGGGATATGAGCAGTTCTTC.

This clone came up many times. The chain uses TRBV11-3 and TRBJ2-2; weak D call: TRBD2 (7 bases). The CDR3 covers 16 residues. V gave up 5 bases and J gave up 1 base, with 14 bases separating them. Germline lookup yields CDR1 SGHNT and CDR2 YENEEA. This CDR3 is CASSPSRGGNTGELFF. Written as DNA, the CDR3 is TGTGCCAGCAGCCCTAGTAGGGGGGGGAACACCGGGGAGCTGTTTTTT.

Here the CDR3 DNA reads TGTGCCAGCAGCCCGGCTACGGGGGGCGGGGACGAGCAGTACTTC. Protein sequence: CASSPATGGGDEQYF. The chain carries TRBV3-1 and TRBJ2-7; TRBD2 is a possible D gene (7 bases). Germline values: CDR1 LGHDT, CDR2 YNNKEL (reference sequence). There are 15 residues in the CDR3. V was clipped by 4 bases and J by 5 bases, with 18 bases between them.

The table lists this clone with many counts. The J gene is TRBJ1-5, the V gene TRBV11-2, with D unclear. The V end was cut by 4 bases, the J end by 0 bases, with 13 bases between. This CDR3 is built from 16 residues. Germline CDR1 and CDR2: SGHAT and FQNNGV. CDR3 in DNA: TGTGCCAGCAGCTCAAAACTGGGTAATAGCAATCAGCCCCAGCATTTT. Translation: CASSSKLGNSNQPQHF.

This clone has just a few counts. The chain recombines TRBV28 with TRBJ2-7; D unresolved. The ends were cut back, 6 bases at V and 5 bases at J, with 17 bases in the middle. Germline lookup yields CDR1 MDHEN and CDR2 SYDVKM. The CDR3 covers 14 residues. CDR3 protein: CASSPAAVGNEQYF. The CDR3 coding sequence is TGTGCCAGCAGCCCTGCAGCCGTGGGGAACGAGCAGTACTTC.

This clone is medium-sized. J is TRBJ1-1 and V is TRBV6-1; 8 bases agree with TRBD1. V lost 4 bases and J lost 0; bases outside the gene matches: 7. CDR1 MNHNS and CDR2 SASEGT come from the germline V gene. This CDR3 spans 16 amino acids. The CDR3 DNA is TGTGCCAGCAGTGCCTGGACAGGGACAATGAACACTGAAGCTTTCTTT. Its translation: CASSAWTGTMNTEAFF.